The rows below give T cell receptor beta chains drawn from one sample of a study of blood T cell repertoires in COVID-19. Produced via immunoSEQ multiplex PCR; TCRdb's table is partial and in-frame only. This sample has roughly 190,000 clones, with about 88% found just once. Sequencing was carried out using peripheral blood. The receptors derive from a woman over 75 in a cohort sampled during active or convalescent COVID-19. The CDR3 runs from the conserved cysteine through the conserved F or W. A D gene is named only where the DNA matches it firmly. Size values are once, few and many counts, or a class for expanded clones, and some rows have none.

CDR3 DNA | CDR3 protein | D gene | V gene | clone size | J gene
TGTGCCAGCTCACCACGGGGACAGGGGGCGCAAGGGGCCAACGTCCTGACTTTC | CASSPRGQGAQGANVLTF | TRBD1 | TRBV18 | . | TRBJ2-6
TGTGCCAGCAGCCAAGCCAGAAACACTGAAGCTTTCTTT | CASSQARNTEAFF | . | TRBV3-1/TRBV3-2 | . | TRBJ1-1
TGTGCCAGCAGCTTGTGGCGGGAGCTAAGAACCGGGGAGCTGTTTTTT | CASSLWRELRTGELFF | TRBD2 | TRBV5-8 | . | TRBJ2-2
TGTGCCAGTAGGAGGGACCCAAACTATAACAATCAGCCCCAGCATTTT | CASRRDPNYNNQPQHF | . | TRBV2 | once | TRBJ1-5
TGCGCCAGCAGTCATTCCATGGGGACAGGGCCGCCGATGGGCACTGAAGCTTTCTTT | CASSHSMGTGPPMGTEAFF | TRBD1 | TRBV23-1 | . | TRBJ1-1
TGTGCCAGCAGTTTGTTTTCTCCGAACACCGGGGAGCTGTTTTTT | CASSLFSPNTGELFF | . | TRBV28 | . | TRBJ2-2
TGTGCCAGCAGTCCTGGGACATTGATCATGAACACTGAAGCTTTCTTT | CASSPGTLIMNTEAFF | . | TRBV28 | few | TRBJ1-1
TGTGCCAGCTCACCACTATCGTCCGGCTCCTACAATGAGCAGTTCTTC | CASSPLSSGSYNEQFF | . | TRBV18 | . | TRBJ2-1
TGTGCCTGGAATAGGGGGATCTCGAATTCACCCCTCCACTTT | CAWNRGISNSPLHF | . | TRBV30 | . | TRBJ1-6
TGTGCCAGCAGCCAAGATTTGACAGTTTTCTATGGCTACACCTTC | CASSQDLTVFYGYTF | . | TRBV3-1/TRBV3-2 | . | TRBJ1-2
TGTGCCATCAGTGAGTCGGGGACAGCTAGCTATGGCTACACCTTC | CAISESGTASYGYTF | TRBD1 | TRBV10-3 | few | TRBJ1-2
TGTGCCAGCAGCTGGAAGCGGCTGGGCACAGATACGCAGTATTTT | CASSWKRLGTDTQYF | . | TRBV7-9 | . | TRBJ2-3
TGTGCCAGCAGAAAACTAGCGGGAGGGCCGGATACGCAGTATTTT | CASRKLAGGPDTQYF | TRBD2 | TRBV6-4 | . | TRBJ2-3
TGTGCCAGCAGTGAATATACTCAGGATGAGCAGTTCTTC | CASSEYTQDEQFF | . | TRBV6-1 | . | TRBJ2-1
TGTGCCAGTTTTAGCGGGAGTATTCGCGGGGAGCTGTTTTTT | CASFSGSIRGELFF | TRBD2 | TRBV7-2 | . | TRBJ2-2